The source of this TCR beta chain is a study of T cells after yellow fever vaccination. CDR1 MNHNY and CDR2 SVGAGI come from the germline V gene (reference sequence). The CDR3 sequence is 14 residues long. V lost 4 bases and J lost 5, with 13 bases in between. This clonotype was observed a few times. MiXCR, run by TCRdb on the 5' RACE reads, gives a single entry per CDR3 protein. The sample has about 330,000 distinct CDR3 sequences, 4.1% seen once; the top ten hold about 22%. The sample here was PBMCs, taken 5 days after the yellow fever booster vaccination. The chain uses TRBV6-6 and TRBJ2-3, with D possibly matching TRBD2 (6 bases). The source of this sequence is a young man who received the YFV17D yellow fever vaccine. The CDR3 region has the DNA TGTGCCAGCAGTTGGGACTTGACGGGAGATACGCAGTATTTT. Protein: CASSWDLTGDTQYF.